Below are 9 T cell receptor beta chains sequenced from a single sample in a study of cytomegalovirus exposure and HLA in healthy donors. 13 Jbeta primers and 60 Vbeta primers were used for the PCR. Profiled with immunoSEQ multiplex PCR; TCRdb holds only in-frame clones, not every one. This repertoire shows 100,000 to 150,000 clones, about 74% found once; its top ten account for around 3.9%. Sequenced: PBMCs. The receptors stem from a woman in her 50s in good health and CMV-seropositive.

The V gene is TRBV7-2, the J gene TRBJ2-7; TRBD1 might be the D (7 bases). CDR3 length: 15 amino acids. V was cut by 0 bases and J by 5 bases, with 14 bases left in between. Germline V gene sequence: CDR1 SGHTA, CDR2 FQGNSA. The CDR3, as DNA: TGTGCCAGCAGCTTAGCGGCAGGGGGGAAGCACGAGCAGTACTTC. Translated, it gives CASSLAAGGKHEQYF.

This clone was found a few times. This chain connects TRBV15 to TRBJ2-7, with 10 bases fitting TRBD1. Germline loops: CDR1 LNHNV, CDR2 YYDKDF (reference sequence). V dropped 4 bases and J dropped 4; count of bases not matched to a gene: 4. The CDR3 is made up of 14 amino acids. The CDR3 DNA reads as TGTGCCACCAGCACCCGGGACAGGGGTTACGAGCAGTACTTC. As protein: CATSTRDRGYEQYF.

A note on this clone: The junction departs from the called germline gene at one end, perhaps through a read error. The rearrangement links TRBV19 to TRBJ1-1; possible D gene TRBD1, 5 bases. The CDR3 contains 14 residues. Per germline, CDR1 LNHDA and CDR2 SQIVND (reference sequence). CDR3 region: CASKGVWLNTEVFF. In nucleotides, the CDR3 is TGTGCCAGTAAAGGGGTCTGGTTGAACACTGAAGTTTTCTTT. Drawing the rest from reference TRBV19 and TRBJ1-1, the complete variable domain is DGGITQSPKYLFRKEGQNVTLSCEQNLNHDAMYWYRQDPGQGLRLIYYSQIVNDFQKGDIAEGYSVSREKKESFPLTVTSAQKNPTAFYLCASKGVWLNTEVFFGQGTRLTVV.

The chain has TRBV27 and TRBJ1-1; D might be TRBD1 (6 bases). CDR3 size: 14 residues. Germline V lookup: CDR1 MNHEY, CDR2 SMNVEV (reference sequence). Deletions cut 5 bases from V and 0 bases from J, with 10 bases between. In DNA form, the CDR3 reads TGTGCCAGCAGTGGGGGCCGGATGAACACTGAAGCTTTCTTT. Translated, it gives CASSGGRMNTEAFF.

This clone was detected only a few times. V and J are TRBV9 and TRBJ2-7; maybe TRBD1 (6 bases). CDR1 and CDR2 (germline): SGDLS, YYNGEE. Between the trimmed V and J ends, which lost 4 bases and 0 bases, there was a span of 14 bases. The CDR3 covers 15 residues. This CDR3 reads CASSSGHSSSYEQYF. For the CDR3, the DNA is TGTGCCAGCAGCTCGGGACATTCTAGCTCCTACGAGCAGTACTTC.

The genes are TRBV5-1 and TRBJ1-2, with D unclear. This CDR3 region has 16 residues. V lost 3 bases and J 1 base, leaving 16 bases between the germline ends. Germline CDR1 SGHRS, CDR2 YFSETQ. The DNA of the CDR3 is TGCGCCAGCAGCTCTCTAACATGGACTAGTAACTATGGCTACACCTTC. It codes for CASSSLTWTSNYGYTF.

The rearrangement links TRBV7-3 to TRBJ2-3, with 8 bases that match TRBD1. Germline V gene sequence: CDR1 SGHTA, CDR2 FQGTGA. CDR3 size: 16 residues. V lost 4 bases to trimming and J lost 2 bases; unmatched junction nucleotides: 8. The CDR3 DNA sequence: TGTGCCAGCAGCTCGCCGGGACAGGCCCTCACAGATACGCAGTATTTT. Its translation: CASSSPGQALTDTQYF. Together with reference TRBV7-3 and TRBJ2-3, the CDR3 gives the full variable domain: GAGVSQTPSNKVTEKGKYVELRCDPISGHTALYWYRQSLGQGPEFLIYFQGTGAADDSGLPNDRFFAVRPEGSVSTLKIQRTERGDSAVYLCASSSPGQALTDTQYFGPGTRLTVL.

This sequence joins TRBV6-4 and TRBJ2-1, with D possibly matching TRBD1 (6 bases). Trimming stripped 5 bases from V and 13 bases from J, with 21 bases between. The CDR3 sequence is 14 residues long. CDR1 and CDR2 from the germline V gene are MRHNA and SNTAGT. CDR3 nucleotide sequence: TGTGCCAGCAGTCAGACAGGCGAGTTGTTAATTCAGTTCTTC. This encodes CASSQTGELLIQFF.

This chain links TRBV7-9 with TRBJ2-1, with D possibly being TRBD1 (6 bases). CDR3 length: 12 amino acids. Between the trimmed V and J ends, which lost 7 bases and 5 bases, there was a span of 9 bases. Germline-derived CDR1 and CDR2 are SEHNR and FQNEAQ (reference sequence). The CDR3 DNA follows: TGTGCCAGCACCAGGACAGACAATGAGCAGTTCTTC. Its protein is CASTRTDNEQFF.